One sample yielded the 19 T cell receptor beta chains listed below, sequenced in a study of blood T cell repertoires in COVID-19. The assay was immunoSEQ multiplex PCR, and TCRdb's table has in-frame clones only and misses some. The sample carries approximately 150,000 clones, around 80% recorded once. The sample taken for sequencing was PBMCs or T cells enriched from blood (not recorded which). These receptors all stem from a woman between 65 and 79 years old in a cohort exposed to, infected with or recovered from COVID-19 (not recorded which).

The V call is TRBV7-9, the J call TRBJ2-2; tentative D call: TRBD2 (5 bases). Germline CDR1 is SEHNR and CDR2 is FQNEAQ (reference sequence). There are 14 residues in the CDR3. The V and J ends lost 1 base and 8 bases respectively, with 11 bases between them. CDR3 sequence reads: CASSLVGALGELFF. The CDR3 coding sequence is TGTGCCAGCAGCTTAGTGGGAGCCCTAGGGGAGCTGTTTTTT.

This clone was picked up one time. The rearrangement links TRBV28 to TRBJ1-2; D gene unclear. The germline V gene has CDR1 MDHEN and CDR2 SYDVKM. The V end was cut by 1 base, the J end by 2 bases, with 11 bases between. The CDR3 consists of 15 residues. CDR3 protein: CASSLSPGNNYGYTF. In nucleotides, the CDR3 is TGTGCCAGCAGTTTATCGCCGGGGAACAACTATGGCTACACCTTC.

The chain joins TRBV28 to TRBJ1-1, with D possibly matching TRBD1 (6 bases). The V gene lost 3 bases and the J gene lost 5 bases, with 10 bases spanning the gap. The CDR3 totals 13 residues. Germline-derived CDR1 and CDR2 are MDHEN and SYDVKM. The CDR3 DNA reads TGTGCCAGCAGTTTCAGGGGATGGACTGAAGCTTTCTTT. Protein sequence: CASSFRGWTEAFF.

The CDR3 loop is CASRSDRGGGYTF. CDR3 sequence (DNA): TGTGCCAGCAGAAGCGACAGGGGTGGTGGCTACACCTTC. J is TRBJ1-2 and V is TRBV27; 8 bases line up with TRBD1. CDR1 and CDR2 (germline): MNHEY, SMNVEV (reference sequence). CDR3 length: 13 residues. Trimming took 6 bases from V and 7 from J; bases not matched to a gene: 7.

The chain couples TRBV28 to TRBJ1-2; maybe TRBD1 (5 bases). With 10 bases removed from V and 4 bases from J, the gap between germline ends came to 13 bases. This CDR3 region has 12 residues. Germline-derived CDR1 and CDR2 are MDHEN and SYDVKM. CDR3 residues: CATNWGLYGYTF. The DNA for the CDR3 is TGTGCCACCAACTGGGGACTCTATGGCTACACCTTC.

The V gene is TRBV30, the J gene TRBJ1-1; D remains ambiguous. The germline gives CDR1 GTSNPN, CDR2 SVGIG (reference sequence). The CDR3 is 13 residues long. V was shortened by 5 bases and J by 1 base, with 11 bases between the two germline ends. The CDR3 DNA sequence: TGTGCCTGGGGACTATCCTGGAACACTGAAGCTTTCTTT. It codes for CAWGLSWNTEAFF.

In DNA form, the CDR3 reads TGTGCCAGCAGCCGGGACAGGGGGTCCTACGAGCAGTACTTC. As protein: CASSRDRGSYEQYF. The chain carries TRBV7-2 and TRBJ2-7; 11 positions agree with TRBD1. This CDR3 spans 14 amino acids. Germline V CDR1 and CDR2: SGHTA, FQGNSA. Trimming cost V 5 bases and J 1 base; bases outside gene matches: 1.

This chain joins TRBV5-1 and TRBJ2-2; 7 positions match TRBD2. The germline V gene has CDR1 SGHRS and CDR2 YFSETQ. The CDR3 is 16 residues long. Unmatched junction bases numbered 11, after V lost 1 base and J lost 8 bases. For the CDR3, the DNA is TGCGCCAGCAGCTTGCAAGGGCGGGAGATAACGGGGGAGCTGTTTTTT. Its protein product is CASSLQGREITGELFF.

This chain links TRBV28 with TRBJ1-4; D is perhaps TRBD1 (6 bases). This CDR3 is 15 amino acids long. V was pared by 6 bases and J by 7 bases, with 18 bases between. Per germline, CDR1 MDHEN and CDR2 SYDVKM. This chain's CDR3 is CASRPTRGQSEKLFF. DNA for the CDR3: TGTGCCAGCAGACCCACCAGGGGACAAAGTGAAAAACTGTTTTTT.

The chain has TRBV5-1 and TRBJ1-2; D remains unclear. V lost 2 bases to trimming and J lost 9 bases, with 20 bases between them. Germline CDR1 and CDR2: SGHRS and YFSETQ. The CDR3 contains 15 residues. The CDR3 sequence: CASSFLEGYDMRYTF. In DNA, the CDR3 is TGCGCCAGCAGCTTCCTCGAGGGATATGATATGCGCTACACCTTC.

The V gene is TRBV6-2 or TRBV6-3, the J gene TRBJ2-1, with a tentative D call TRBD2 (5 bases). V lost 1 base to trimming and J lost 9 bases, with 13 bases between them. The CDR3 extends over 14 amino acids. The germline V gene has CDR1 MNHEY and CDR2 SVGEGT. This chain's CDR3 is CASSYLRAASEQFF. In DNA, the CDR3 is TGTGCCAGCAGTTACTTGAGGGCGGCCAGTGAGCAGTTCTTC.

The V and J genes are TRBV10-3 and TRBJ2-7; 7 nucleotides agree with TRBD2. The junction had 6 bases not matched to a gene; V was cut back by 4 bases and J by 3 bases. The CDR3 is made up of 14 amino acids. Germline CDR1 ENHRY, CDR2 SYGVKD. This chain's CDR3 is CAISGSGDRYEQYF. In DNA, the CDR3 is TGTGCCATCAGTGGGAGCGGGGACCGCTACGAGCAGTACTTC.

J is TRBJ2-1 and V is TRBV19, with 11 bases that match TRBD2. J was trimmed by 2 bases and V by 5 bases; bases with no gene match: 2. Germline values: CDR1 LNHDA, CDR2 SQIVND (reference sequence). The CDR3 totals 15 residues. CDR3 sequence (DNA): TGTGCCAGTAGTTCACTAGCGGGAGCCTACAATGAGCAGTTCTTC. Residues: CASSSLAGAYNEQFF.

The rearrangement links TRBV2 to TRBJ2-1; D is ambiguous. V was shortened by 7 bases and J by 4 bases, with 11 bases between the two germline ends. The germline gives CDR1 SNHLY, CDR2 FYNNEI. This CDR3 spans 13 amino acids. CDR3 protein: CASKGVGYNEQFF. The CDR3 coding sequence is TGTGCCAGCAAAGGAGTAGGTTACAATGAGCAGTTCTTC.

The gene calls are TRBV27 and TRBJ1-6; D remains ambiguous. The germline gives CDR1 MNHEY, CDR2 SMNVEV (reference sequence). V was clipped by 7 bases and J by 0 bases, with 10 bases between them. The CDR3 contains 15 residues. CDR3 residues: CASKRGFSYNSPLHF. CDR3 sequence (DNA): TGTGCCAGCAAACGAGGATTCTCCTATAATTCACCCCTCCACTTT.

This rearrangement joins TRBV5-3 to TRBJ2-3; no firm D call. TRBV5-3 is identified as an open reading frame with a role that is uncertain. CDR3 length equals 16 residues. The V gene lost 1 base and the J gene lost 4 bases, with 16 bases spanning the gap. CDR3: CARSLNAREEADTQYF. CDR3 nucleotide sequence: TGTGCCAGAAGCTTGAACGCTAGAGAAGAGGCAGATACGCAGTATTTT.

The chain employs TRBV28 and TRBJ2-7; 8 bases are a match to TRBD1. Germline V gene sequence: CDR1 MDHEN, CDR2 SYDVKM. Unmatched junction bases numbered 13, after V lost 6 bases and J lost 0 bases. The CDR3 covers 17 residues. CDR3 nucleotides: TGTGCCAGCAGCCCGTTAATAGGGACAGGAGACTCCTACGAGCAGTACTTC. It yields the protein CASSPLIGTGDSYEQYF.

The table lists this clone with a few counts. The chain uses TRBV5-1 and TRBJ2-3; the match to TRBD2 covers 10 bases. This CDR3 has 15 residues. Germline V CDR1 and CDR2: SGHRS, YFSETQ. J was trimmed by 5 bases and V by 3 bases; bases with no gene match: 6. The DNA for the CDR3 is TGCGCCAGCAGCTACAGCGGGAGGGAGTTAGATACGCAGTATTTT. Translation: CASSYSGRELDTQYF.

This rearrangement joins TRBV11-2 to TRBJ2-7; TRBD2 agrees at 8 bases. This CDR3 comprises 14 residues. CDR1 and CDR2 (germline): SGHAT, FQNNGV. The junction had 5 bases not matched to a gene; V was cut back by 1 base and J by 6 bases. CDR3 nucleotide sequence: TGTGCCAGCAGCTTAGCGGGAGGGCCTGGCGAGCAGTACTTC. Its protein is CASSLAGGPGEQYF.